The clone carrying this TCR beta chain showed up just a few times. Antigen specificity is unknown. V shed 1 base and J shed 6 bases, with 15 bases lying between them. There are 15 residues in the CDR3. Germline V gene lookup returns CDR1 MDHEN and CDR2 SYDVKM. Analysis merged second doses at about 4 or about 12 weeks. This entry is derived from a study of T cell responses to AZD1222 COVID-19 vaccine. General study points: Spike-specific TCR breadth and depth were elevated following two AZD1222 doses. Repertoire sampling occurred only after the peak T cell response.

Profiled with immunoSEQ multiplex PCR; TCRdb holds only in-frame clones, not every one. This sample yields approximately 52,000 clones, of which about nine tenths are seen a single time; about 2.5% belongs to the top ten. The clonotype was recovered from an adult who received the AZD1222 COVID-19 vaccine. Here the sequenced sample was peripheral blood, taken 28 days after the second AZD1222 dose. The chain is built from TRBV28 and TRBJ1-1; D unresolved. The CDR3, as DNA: TGTGCCAGCAGTTTATTAATTAGCAGAAAAGCTGAAGCTTTCTTT. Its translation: CASSLLISRKAEAFF.